The 4 T cell receptor beta chains presented below share a single source sample, sequenced in a study of T cell repertoires in cytomegalovirus infection. These receptors have no known antigen. TCRdb analysed the reads with MiXCR anew, one entry per CDR3 protein. The repertoire includes 300,000 to 400,000 distinct CDR3 sequences, about 29% of them detected once, and over 15% sits in the top ten. The source material was cultured PBMCs, sampled from culture after CMV antigen stimulation. The receptor set was obtained from a human donor in good health (CMV status not recorded). Some clones in this sample may be carry-over from other donors' samples.

The genes are TRBV24-1 and TRBJ2-1, with 7 bases that match TRBD2. V trimming: 3 bases; J trimming: 0 bases; junction bases outside the gene matches: 1. This CDR3 spans 15 amino acids. In germline, CDR1 is KGHDR, CDR2 SFDVKD. CDR3 sequence: CATSDGGGSYNEQFF. In DNA, the CDR3 is TGTGCCACCAGTGATGGGGGGGGCTCCTACAATGAGCAGTTCTTC.

This sequence joins TRBV7-9 and TRBJ2-7; TRBD1 agrees at 10 bases. CDR1 is SEHNR, CDR2 FQNEAQ, per germline (reference sequence). J was trimmed by 3 bases and V by 5 bases; bases with no gene match: 1. The CDR3 loop spans 13 amino acids. For the CDR3, the DNA is TGTGCCAGCAGCAGGACAGGGGGCTACGAGCAGTACTTC. This encodes CASSRTGGYEQYF.

This clonotype was observed a few times. This sequence joins TRBV7-2 and TRBJ2-7; 7 bases line up with TRBD1. Germline CDR1 is SGHTA and CDR2 is FQGNSA. The CDR3 sequence is 14 residues long. J lost 6 bases, V lost 1 base, and 6 bases had no gene match. The CDR3 coding sequence is TGTGCCAGCAGCTTAGACAGGGGAATCCCCGAGCAGTACTTC. Its protein product is CASSLDRGIPEQYF.

The rearrangement uses TRBV27 and TRBJ1-5; a possible D gene is TRBD1 (5 bases). Looked up from germline, CDR1 is MNHEY and CDR2 is SMNVEV (reference sequence). V dropped 5 bases and J dropped 4 bases, with 21 bases sitting between them. This CDR3 region has 17 residues. The CDR3 loop reads CASSPSPWRDLNQPQHF. CDR3 DNA sequence: TGTGCCAGCAGTCCATCTCCTTGGAGGGACCTTAATCAGCCCCAGCATTTT.